This T cell receptor beta chain came from a study of T cell repertoires in cytomegalovirus infection (dated by TCRdb to between 2018 and 2021). As for the study more broadly: Donor HLA type was relevant to the analysis, as public TCR beta signatures indicated carriage of CMV infection together with the matching HLA type. General findings and caveats noted by the study authors: In both this cohort and an independent cohort of more than 350 donors, the cumulative frequency of public TCR beta family members distinguished carriers of CMV infection plus the relevant HLA type. In the ex vivo response, HLA-C-restricted CMV-specific TCR beta clonotypes were dominant, and in two of eight donors the single most frequent clonotype came from this HLA-C-restricted group.

V has 5 bases trimmed and J has 9 bases trimmed; junction bases matching no gene number 18. The CDR3 measures 18 amino acids from cysteine to phenylalanine. Only the CDR3 portion is preserved as DNA: 54 bases, with reading frame beginning at the first base. CDR1 SEHNR and CDR2 FQNEAQ were looked up in the germline V gene (reference sequence). This clonotype has at least ten counts. Its antigen remains unidentified. Nothing much larger sits one base from this clone, and base qualities are not available. Sequencing used an Illumina HiSeq 1500. TCRdb took the public reads, trimmed them with fastp at Q25, ran MiXCR for clone calling and kept in-frame beta chains. When rows share a CDR3 protein, they turn into one entry using the most common DNA and genes. A total of roughly 46,000 distinct CDR3 sequences appear in this sample, 20% to 25% of them only once. The ten top clones hold under 20% of the sample.

The sequence is built from TRBV7-9 and TRBJ1-6, with 8 middle bases fitting TRBD1. What was sequenced was PBMCs, sequenced either directly or after in vitro stimulation (not recorded which). The clonotype originates from a human donor in good health (CMV status not recorded). Some clones in this sample may be carry-over from other donors' samples. The nucleotide sequence is TGTGCCAGCAGCGACGGACAGGGAGGGGGATATATTAGTTCACCCCTCCACTTT. It translates as CASSDGQGGGYISSPLHF.